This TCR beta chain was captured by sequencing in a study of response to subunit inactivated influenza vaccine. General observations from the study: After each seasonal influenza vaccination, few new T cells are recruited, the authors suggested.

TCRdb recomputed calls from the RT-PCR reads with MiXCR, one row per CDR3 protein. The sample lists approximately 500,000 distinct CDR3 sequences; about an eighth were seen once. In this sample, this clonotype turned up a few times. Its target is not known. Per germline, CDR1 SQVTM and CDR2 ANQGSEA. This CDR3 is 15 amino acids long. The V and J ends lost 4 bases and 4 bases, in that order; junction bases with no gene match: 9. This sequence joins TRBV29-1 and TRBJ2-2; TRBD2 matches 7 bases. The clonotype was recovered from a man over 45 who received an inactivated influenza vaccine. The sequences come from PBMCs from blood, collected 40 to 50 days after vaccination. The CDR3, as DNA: TGCAGCGTTGGAGGCGGCGGGAGAAGCACCGGGGAGCTGTTTTTT. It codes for CSVGGGGRSTGELFF.